The 5 T cell receptor beta chains below were found in one sample sequenced in a study of blood T cell repertoires in COVID-19. Produced via immunoSEQ multiplex PCR; TCRdb's table is partial and in-frame only. Here the sample spans roughly 440,000 clones, 70% to 90% being singletons. Input material: peripheral blood. Receptor source: a woman aged 50 to 65 with COVID-19, enrolled during active disease.

The chain is built from TRBV7-8 and TRBJ1-2; unclear D gene. Trimming took 3 bases from V and 8 from J, leaving 10 bases between them. Germline loops: CDR1 SGHVS, CDR2 FQNEAQ. CDR3 length equals 12 residues. CDR3 in amino acids: CASSFSSEGYTF. In nucleotides, the CDR3 is TGTGCCAGCAGCTTTTCTTCAGAAGGCTACACCTTC.

The CDR3 here is CAWTKLDYETQYF. Here the CDR3 DNA reads TGTGCCTGGACTAAACTAGATTACGAGACCCAGTACTTC. The V and J genes are TRBV30 and TRBJ2-5, with D perhaps TRBD2 (5 bases). The germline V and J ends were trimmed by 4 bases and 5 bases, with 14 bases remaining between them. This CDR3 has 13 residues. The germline V gene has CDR1 GTSNPN and CDR2 SVGIG (reference sequence).

V usage is TRBV24-1 and J usage is TRBJ2-1, with 8 positions matching TRBD1. After removal of 6 bases from V and 5 bases from J, the junction contained 11 bases not matched to a gene. This CDR3 is 16 amino acids long. CDR1 is KGHDR and CDR2 is SFDVKD in the germline V gene. As DNA, the CDR3 is TGTGCCACCAGTAAATTTTCCGGGACAGGTGACAATGAGCAGTTCTTC. Residues: CATSKFSGTGDNEQFF.

The V call is TRBV7-9, the J call TRBJ1-5; weak D call: TRBD1 (6 bases). The germline CDR1 and CDR2 sequences are SEHNR and FQNEAQ (reference sequence). With 3 bases removed from V and 6 bases from J, the gap between germline ends came to 12 bases. The CDR3 has 14 residues. The DNA of the CDR3 is TGTGCCAGCAGCTTGACAGGCCCCCCTCAGCCCCAGCATTTT. This translates into CASSLTGPPQPQHF.

This clone came up a few times. The rearrangement links TRBV12-3 or TRBV12-4 to TRBJ1-1; no clear D. V was cut by 3 bases and J by 1 base, with 6 bases left in between. This CDR3 contains 13 residues. CDR3 in amino acids: CASSFRGNTEAFF. The CDR3 DNA reads as TGTGCCAGCAGTTTCCGGGGGAACACTGAAGCTTTCTTT.